These 26 T cell receptor beta chains were sequenced from one sample in a study of blood T cell repertoires in COVID-19. Data came from immunoSEQ multiplex PCR; TCRdb stores just in-frame clones and leaves some out. The table includes about 81,000 clones, about 91% detected once. What was sequenced was peripheral blood. The origin of the receptors is a woman older than 75 with active COVID-19.

The chain recombines TRBV5-6 with TRBJ2-5; a weak D match, TRBD2 (5 bases). The CDR3 has 14 amino acids. Between the trimmed V and J ends, which lost 3 bases and 2 bases, there was a span of 11 bases. CDR1 and CDR2 (germline): SGHDT, YYEEEE. The CDR3 DNA sequence: TGTGCCAGCAGCTCGTCCAGCGGACAAGAGACCCAGTACTTC. Protein product: CASSSSSGQETQYF.

This chain joins TRBV7-2 and TRBJ2-7; D perhaps matches TRBD2 (7 bases). This CDR3 is built from 17 residues. Trimming took off 5 bases at V and 3 bases at J, with 23 bases between the two ends. Germline-derived CDR1 and CDR2 are SGHTA and FQGNSA. The CDR3 DNA reads as TGTGCCAGCAGCGCTCAAGGGGGGGGCAGTTTTTTCTACGAGCAGTACTTC. It translates to CASSAQGGGSFFYEQYF.

J is TRBJ1-6 and V is TRBV3-1 (or the pseudogene TRBV3-2); D may be TRBD1 (5 bases). The germline gives CDR1 LGHDT, CDR2 YNNKEL (reference sequence). Between the trimmed V and J ends, which lost 1 base and 0 bases, there was a span of 10 bases. This CDR3 contains 17 residues. Here the CDR3 DNA reads TGTGCCAGCAGCCAAGTGCAGGGTTGCTCCTATAATTCACCCCTCCACTTT. Translating gives CASSQVQGCSYNSPLHF.

This chain joins TRBV27 and TRBJ2-7, with 9 bases that match TRBD2. The germline gives CDR1 MNHEY, CDR2 SMNVEV (reference sequence). The V and J ends lost 9 bases and 2 bases, in that order; junction bases with no gene match: 20. The CDR3 contains 18 residues. The CDR3: CASTLAGDRLSRAYEQYF. DNA for the CDR3: TGTGCCAGTACCTTAGCGGGAGATCGGTTATCCCGGGCCTACGAGCAGTACTTC.

This clone appeared once. Other DNA sequences of this sample code for an identical CDR3. The chain joins TRBV24-1 to TRBJ2-2, with 7 bases identical to TRBD2. The CDR3 spans 16 residues. The V segment lost 3 bases and the J segment 6 bases; nucleotides outside the gene matches: 9. Germline-derived CDR1 and CDR2 are KGHDR and SFDVKD. The CDR3 DNA reads as TGTGCCACCAGTGATCGCCTAACTAGCGCCGCCGGGGAGCTGTTTTTT. It yields the protein CATSDRLTSAAGELFF.

CDR3 sequence: CASSPTGQVNYGYTF. The CDR3 coding sequence is TGTGCCAGCTCACCTACGGGACAAGTAAACTATGGCTACACCTTC. V is TRBV18 and J is TRBJ1-2; tentative D call: TRBD1 (6 bases). V gave up 3 bases and J gave up 2 bases, with 13 bases separating them. The CDR3 runs to 15 residues. The germline V gene has CDR1 KGHSH and CDR2 LQKENI.

The chain links TRBV6-2 or TRBV6-3 to TRBJ2-2; perhaps TRBD2 as D (5 bases). The germline gives CDR1 MNHEY, CDR2 SVGEGT. With 0 bases removed from V and 3 bases from J, the gap between germline ends came to 17 bases. The CDR3 is 18 amino acids. As DNA, the CDR3 is TGTGCCAGCAGTTACTCGAGAGTCGGGGTAATGGACACCGGGGAGCTGTTTTTT. Its translation: CASSYSRVGVMDTGELFF.

This chain joins TRBV18 and TRBJ2-1, with 8 bases fitting TRBD1. In germline, CDR1 is KGHSH, CDR2 LQKENI. V dropped 3 bases and J dropped 15; count of bases not matched to a gene: 10. CDR3 length: 13 amino acids. CDR3 protein: CASSPPDRAPGFF. The CDR3 DNA is TGTGCCAGCTCACCCCCGGACAGGGCCCCGGGGTTCTTC.

The CDR3 DNA reads TGCGCCAGCAGCTCGGGGGAGTGGGAGTTCTTC. It encodes CASSSGEWEFF. V gene TRBV5-1 combines with J gene TRBJ2-1; D is perhaps TRBD2 (6 bases). CDR1 and CDR2 from the germline V gene are SGHRS and YFSETQ. This CDR3 has 11 amino acids. V dropped 3 bases and J dropped 14 bases, with 12 bases sitting between them.

The chain combines TRBV3-1 (or the pseudogene TRBV3-2) with TRBJ2-5; TRBD2 is a possible D gene (6 bases). Trimming pared 3 bases from V and 5 bases from J, leaving 10 bases between. The germline V gene has CDR1 LGHDT and CDR2 YNNKEL (reference sequence). The CDR3 sequence is 13 residues long. The CDR3 is CASSHEGGETQYF. The CDR3 bases are TGTGCCAGCAGCCATGAAGGAGGGGAGACCCAGTACTTC.

The V call is TRBV6-2 or TRBV6-3, the J call TRBJ1-1; possible D gene TRBD1, 5 bases. V lost 5 bases to trimming and J lost 1 base, with 8 bases between them. CDR3 length: 13 amino acids. Germline CDR1 MNHEY, CDR2 SVGEGT. The CDR3 bases are TGTGCCAGCAGTCCCAGGGAGAACACTGAAGCTTTCTTT. Translation gives CASSPRENTEAFF.

The chain links TRBV5-4 to TRBJ2-2; 10 positions match TRBD2. The CDR3 totals 17 residues. Germline trimming cut 0 bases from V and 5 bases from J; bases unmatched to any gene: 7. Germline CDR1 is SGHNT and CDR2 is YYREEE (reference sequence). CDR3 bases: TGTGCCAGCAGCTTGGGCCCTAGCGGGAGAATTACCGGGGAGCTGTTTTTT. It specifies CASSLGPSGRITGELFF.

The chain uses TRBV4-2 and TRBJ2-7; 8 positions agree with TRBD2. V lost 5 bases, J lost 6 bases, and 6 bases stayed unmatched. This CDR3 is 13 amino acids long. Germline values: CDR1 LGHNA, CDR2 YNFKEQ. DNA of the CDR3: TGTGCCAGCAGCTCGGGACTAGTGGGCGAGCAGTACTTC. The encoded protein is CASSSGLVGEQYF.

This chain uses TRBV9 with TRBJ2-2; 13 bases line up with TRBD2. Germline V gene lookup returns CDR1 SGDLS and CDR2 YYNGEE. There are 18 residues in the CDR3. V trimming: 4 bases; J trimming: 0 bases; junction bases outside the gene matches: 6. CDR3 DNA sequence: TGTGCCAGCAGCTCTCGGACTAGCGGGAGCGCGAACACCGGGGAGCTGTTTTTT. Its protein is CASSSRTSGSANTGELFF.

The CDR3 sequence is CASSGRQGRVEQYF. The CDR3 bases are TGTGCCAGCAGTGGAAGACAGGGAAGAGTCGAGCAGTACTTC. The rearrangement uses TRBV6-2 or TRBV6-3 and TRBJ2-7; 7 bases map to TRBD1. Germline CDR1 is MNHEY and CDR2 is SVGEGT. The V segment lost 5 bases and the J segment 6 bases; nucleotides outside the gene matches: 10. The CDR3 sequence is 14 residues long.

The chain employs TRBV14 and TRBJ2-3; no reliable D call. CDR1 and CDR2 from the germline V gene are SGHDN and FVKESK. V was shortened by 3 bases and J by 2 bases, with 9 bases between the two germline ends. CDR3 length equals 14 residues. The CDR3 here is CASSHSGYTDTQYF. The CDR3 nucleotides are TGTGCCAGCAGCCACTCAGGTTACACAGATACGCAGTATTTT.

V and J are TRBV5-3 and TRBJ2-3, with D perhaps matching TRBD2 (6 bases). TRBV5-3 is an ORF, and what it does is uncertain. The CDR3 has 15 residues. V dropped 4 bases and J dropped 2 bases, with 14 bases sitting between them. The CDR3 loop reads CARSTSGLPTDTQYF. CDR3 sequence (DNA): TGTGCCAGAAGCACCTCGGGACTCCCCACAGATACGCAGTATTTT.

The gene calls are TRBV27 and TRBJ2-1, with 8 bases aligning to TRBD2. The CDR3 is 13 amino acids. Germline CDR1 reads MNHEY; CDR2 reads SMNVEV (reference sequence). Germline trimming cut 8 bases from V and 6 bases from J; bases unmatched to any gene: 6. The CDR3: CASLPGGGNEQFF. In DNA, the CDR3 is TGTGCCAGCCTCCCGGGAGGGGGCAATGAGCAGTTCTTC.

This chain uses TRBV3-1 (or the pseudogene TRBV3-2) with TRBJ2-3, with 7 bases identical to TRBD2. The CDR3 runs 14 residues. J lost 3 bases, V lost 5 bases, and 5 bases had no gene match. CDR1 and CDR2 from the germline V gene are LGHDT and YNNKEL (reference sequence). CDR3 amino acids: CASSAEGGTDTQYF. CDR3 bases: TGTGCCAGCAGCGCTGAGGGAGGGACAGATACGCAGTATTTT.

The chain uses TRBV9 and TRBJ2-3; possible D gene TRBD2, 6 bases. The CDR3 is made up of 16 amino acids. Trimming shortened V by 2 bases and J by 5 bases, and 18 bases separated the two germline ends. Germline CDR1 is SGDLS and CDR2 is YYNGEE. CDR3 DNA sequence: TGTGCCAGCAGCGTCGGGAGTGGATGGTCGGGAGATACGCAGTATTTT. It codes for CASSVGSGWSGDTQYF.

This clone was counted only a few times. This chain links TRBV7-2 with TRBJ2-2, with 9 nucleotides matching TRBD1. Germline lookup yields CDR1 SGHTA and CDR2 FQGNSA. The CDR3 sequence is 15 residues long. Trimming took 5 bases from V and 3 from J; bases not matched to a gene: 4. CDR3 protein: CASSQDRGYTGELFF. The DNA for the CDR3 is TGTGCCAGCAGCCAGGACAGGGGCTACACCGGGGAGCTGTTTTTT.

The chain joins TRBV2 to TRBJ1-5; 8 positions agree with TRBD1. Trimming took 6 bases from V and 7 from J; bases not matched to a gene: 11. This CDR3 spans 15 amino acids. Germline V gives CDR1 SNHLY, CDR2 FYNNEI. The CDR3 DNA reads as TGTGCCAGCAGGCCCCAGGGGGCTCGGGGACAGCCCCAGCATTTT. Translation gives CASRPQGARGQPQHF.

In DNA, the CDR3 is TGTGCCATCAGTGGACTAGGAAGTAGTGAGCAGTTCTTC. Encoded protein: CAISGLGSSEQFF. This chain uses TRBV10-3 with TRBJ2-1; D possibly corresponds to TRBD2 (6 bases). This CDR3 is built from 13 residues. V gave up 4 bases and J gave up 9 bases, with 13 bases separating them. The V gene's germline CDR1 is ENHRY and CDR2 SYGVKD.

This chain links TRBV19 with TRBJ2-5, with TRBD2 identical over 13 bases. The CDR3 totals 17 residues. Germline lookup yields CDR1 LNHDA and CDR2 SQIVND (reference sequence). V trimming: 4 bases; J trimming: 3 bases; junction bases outside the gene matches: 8. The CDR3 region is CASSNPRTSGREETQYF. The CDR3, as DNA: TGTGCCAGTAGTAACCCCCGCACTAGCGGGAGGGAAGAGACCCAGTACTTC.

This clone appeared a few times. This chain's CDR3 is CASSQEMASSYEQYF. The CDR3 DNA reads as TGTGCCAGCAGCCAAGAGATGGCCAGCTCCTACGAGCAGTACTTC. The chain joins TRBV4-2 to TRBJ2-7; unclear D gene. V was cut by 0 bases and J by 0 bases, with 9 bases left in between. The V gene's germline CDR1 is LGHNA and CDR2 YNFKEQ. This CDR3 has 15 amino acids.

The chain is built from TRBV5-1 and TRBJ2-5, with 11 bases matching TRBD1. With 3 bases clipped from V and 2 bases from J, the junction kept 3 bases outside the gene matches. The germline CDR1 and CDR2 sequences are SGHRS and YFSETQ. The CDR3 length is 15 residues. CDR3 sequence: CASSSGDRGQETQYF. CDR3 nucleotides: TGCGCCAGCAGCTCTGGGGACAGGGGGCAAGAGACCCAGTACTTC. The full variable domain, its missing parts supplied by reference TRBV5-1 and TRBJ2-5, is KAGVTQTPRYLIKTRGQQVTLSCSPISGHRSVSWYQQTPGQGLQFLFEYFSETQRNKGNFPGRFSGRQFSNSRSEMNVSTLELGDSALYLCASSSGDRGQETQYFGPGTRLLVL.